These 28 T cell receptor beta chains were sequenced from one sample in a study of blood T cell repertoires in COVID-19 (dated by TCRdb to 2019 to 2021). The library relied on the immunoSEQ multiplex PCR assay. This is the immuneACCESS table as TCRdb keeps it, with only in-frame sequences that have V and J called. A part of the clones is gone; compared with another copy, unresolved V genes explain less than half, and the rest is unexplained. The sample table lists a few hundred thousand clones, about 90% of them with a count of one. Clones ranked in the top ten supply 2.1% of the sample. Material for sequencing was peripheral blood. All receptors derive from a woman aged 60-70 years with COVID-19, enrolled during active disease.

The CDR3 loop reads CASSLTEGGIGGYTF. The CDR3 DNA is TGTGCCAGCAGCTTAACAGAGGGAGGAATTGGGGGCTACACCTTC. The chain couples TRBV7-2 to TRBJ1-2, with unresolved D. The CDR3 has 15 residues. Germline V gene lookup returns CDR1 SGHTA and CDR2 FQGNSA. V gave up 2 bases and J gave up 8 bases, with 18 bases separating them.

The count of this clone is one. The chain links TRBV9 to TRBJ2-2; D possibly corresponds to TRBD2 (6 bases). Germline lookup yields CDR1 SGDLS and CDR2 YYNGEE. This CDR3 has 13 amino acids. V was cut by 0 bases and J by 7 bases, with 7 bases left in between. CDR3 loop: CASSVDGGGELFF. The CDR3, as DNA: TGTGCCAGCAGCGTAGACGGGGGCGGGGAGCTGTTTTTT. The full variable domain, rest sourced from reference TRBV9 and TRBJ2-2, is DSGVTQTPKHLITATGQRVTLRCSPRSGDLSVYWYQQSLDQGLQFLIQYYNGEERAKGNILERFSAQQFPDLHSELNLSSLELGDSALYFCASSVDGGGELFFGEGSRLTVL.

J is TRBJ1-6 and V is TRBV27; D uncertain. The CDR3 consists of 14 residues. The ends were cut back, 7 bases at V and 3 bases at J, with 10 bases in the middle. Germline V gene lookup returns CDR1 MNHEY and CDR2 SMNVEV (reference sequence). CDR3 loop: CASTKRGYNSPLHF. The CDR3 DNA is TGTGCCAGCACGAAACGGGGCTATAATTCACCCCTCCACTTT.

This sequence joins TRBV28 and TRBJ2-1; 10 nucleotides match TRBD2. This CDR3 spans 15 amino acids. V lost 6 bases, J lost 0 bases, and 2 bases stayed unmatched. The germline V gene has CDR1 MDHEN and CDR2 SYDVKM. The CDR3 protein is CASRRLAGSYNEQFF. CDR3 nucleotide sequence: TGTGCCAGCAGACGACTAGCGGGCTCCTACAATGAGCAGTTCTTC. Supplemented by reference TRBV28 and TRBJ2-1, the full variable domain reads DVKVTQSSRYLVKRTGEKVFLECVQDMDHENMFWYRQDPGLGLRLIYFSYDVKMKEKGDIPEGYSVSREKKERFSLILESASTNQTSMYLCASRRLAGSYNEQFFGPGTRLTVL.

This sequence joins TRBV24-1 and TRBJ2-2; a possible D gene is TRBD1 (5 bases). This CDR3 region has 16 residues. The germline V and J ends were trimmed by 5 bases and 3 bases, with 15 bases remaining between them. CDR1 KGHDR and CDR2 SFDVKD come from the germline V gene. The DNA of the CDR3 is TGTGCCACCAGTGCCGACGGCAGGGTGGACACCGGGGAGCTGTTTTTT. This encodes CATSADGRVDTGELFF.

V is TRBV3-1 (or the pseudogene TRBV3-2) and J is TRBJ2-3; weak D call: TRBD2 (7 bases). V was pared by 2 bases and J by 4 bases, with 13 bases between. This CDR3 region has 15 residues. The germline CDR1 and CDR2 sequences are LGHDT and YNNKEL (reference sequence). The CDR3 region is CASSQKGGRADTQYF. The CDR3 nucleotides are TGTGCCAGCAGCCAAAAGGGGGGGCGGGCAGATACGCAGTATTTT.

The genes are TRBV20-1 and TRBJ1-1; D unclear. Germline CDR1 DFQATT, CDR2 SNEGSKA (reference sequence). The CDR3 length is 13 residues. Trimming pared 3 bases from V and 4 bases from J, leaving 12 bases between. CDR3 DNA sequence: TGCAGTGCTAGTCCGTTCGAGGGCACTGAAGCTTTCTTT. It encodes CSASPFEGTEAFF.

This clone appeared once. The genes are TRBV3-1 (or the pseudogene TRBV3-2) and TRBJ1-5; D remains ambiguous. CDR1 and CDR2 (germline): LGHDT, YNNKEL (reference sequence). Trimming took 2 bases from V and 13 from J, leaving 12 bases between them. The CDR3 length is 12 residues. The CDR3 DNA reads TGTGCCAGCAGCCAATCGGGGAAAAGTCAGCATTTT. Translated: CASSQSGKSQHF.

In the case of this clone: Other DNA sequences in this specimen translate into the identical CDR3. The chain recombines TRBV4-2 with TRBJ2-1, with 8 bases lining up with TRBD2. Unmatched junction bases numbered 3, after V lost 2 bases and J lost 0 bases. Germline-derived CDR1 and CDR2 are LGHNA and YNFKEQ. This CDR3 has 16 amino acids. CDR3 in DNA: TGTGCCAGCAGCCAAACTAGCGGAGACTCCTACAATGAGCAGTTCTTC. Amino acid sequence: CASSQTSGDSYNEQFF.

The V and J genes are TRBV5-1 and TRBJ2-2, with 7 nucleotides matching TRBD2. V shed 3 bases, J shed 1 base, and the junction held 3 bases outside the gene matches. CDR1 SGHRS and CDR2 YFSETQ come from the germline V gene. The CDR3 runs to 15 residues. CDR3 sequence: CASSSGEGNTGELFF. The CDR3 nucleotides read TGCGCCAGCAGCTCCGGGGAGGGGAACACCGGGGAGCTGTTTTTT.

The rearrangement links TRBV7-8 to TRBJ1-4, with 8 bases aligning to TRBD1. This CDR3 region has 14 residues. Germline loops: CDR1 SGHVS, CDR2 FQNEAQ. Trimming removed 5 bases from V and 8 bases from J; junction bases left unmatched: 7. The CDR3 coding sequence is TGTGCCAGCAGCCACGGACAGGGAGACGAAAAACTGTTTTTT. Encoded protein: CASSHGQGDEKLFF.

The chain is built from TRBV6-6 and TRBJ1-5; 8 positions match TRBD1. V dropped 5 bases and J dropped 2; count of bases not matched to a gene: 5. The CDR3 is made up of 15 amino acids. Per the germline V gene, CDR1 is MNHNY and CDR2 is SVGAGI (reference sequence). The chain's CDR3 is CASSPDRARNQPQHF. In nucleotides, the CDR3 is TGTGCCAGCAGTCCGGACAGGGCGCGCAATCAGCCCCAGCATTTT.

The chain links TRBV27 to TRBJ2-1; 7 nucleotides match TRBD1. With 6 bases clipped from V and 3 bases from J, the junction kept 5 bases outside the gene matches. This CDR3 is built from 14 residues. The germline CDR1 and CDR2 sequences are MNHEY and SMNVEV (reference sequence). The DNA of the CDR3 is TGTGCCAGCAGGACAGGGAAAGGCTACAATGAGCAGTTCTTC. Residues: CASRTGKGYNEQFF.

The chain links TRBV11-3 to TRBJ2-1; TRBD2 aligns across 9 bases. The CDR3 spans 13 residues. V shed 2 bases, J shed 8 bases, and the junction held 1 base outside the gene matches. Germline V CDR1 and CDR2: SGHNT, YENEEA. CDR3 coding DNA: TGTGCCAGCAGCTTACTAGCGGGGCATGAGCAGTTCTTC. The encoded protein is CASSLLAGHEQFF.

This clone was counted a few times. The CDR3 coding sequence is TGTGCCAGTAGTATCAAGACAGGGGGCACTTATGGCTACACCTTC. Translation: CASSIKTGGTYGYTF. This chain joins TRBV19 and TRBJ1-2; TRBD1 aligns across 10 bases. The CDR3 sequence is 15 residues long. V shed 3 bases and J 5 bases; nucleotides not matched to a gene: 6. In germline, CDR1 is LNHDA, CDR2 SQIVND (reference sequence).

The CDR3 DNA follows: TGCGCCAGCAGCCAAGATGCGGCCTCCGTGGCTTTCTTT. Its protein product is CASSQDAASVAFF. The rearrangement links TRBV4-1 to TRBJ1-1; D not certain. This CDR3 has 13 residues. Germline CDR1 MGHRA, CDR2 YSYEKL. Trimming removed 0 bases at V and 11 bases at J, with 13 bases between.

The chain's CDR3 is CASSTRIGTGNTGELFF. The CDR3 DNA sequence: TGTGCCAGCAGCACGAGGATTGGGACAGGGAACACCGGGGAGCTGTTTTTT. The chain employs TRBV21-1 and TRBJ2-2; TRBD1 reflects the table's D call only, with no check against the DNA. TRBV21-1 is tagged as a pseudogene. The CDR3 has 17 amino acids.

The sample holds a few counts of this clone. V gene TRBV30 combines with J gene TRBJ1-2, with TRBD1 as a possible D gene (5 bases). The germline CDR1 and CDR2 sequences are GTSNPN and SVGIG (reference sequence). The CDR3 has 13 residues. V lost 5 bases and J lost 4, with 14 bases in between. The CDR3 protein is CAWYDQGAYGYTF. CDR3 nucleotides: TGTGCCTGGTACGATCAGGGTGCCTATGGCTACACCTTC.

The CDR3 coding sequence is TGTGCCAGCAGCCAAGTAACGTTAGGTACTAGCGGGGAGACAGATACGCAGTATTTT. It encodes CASSQVTLGTSGETDTQYF. V usage is TRBV3-1 (or the pseudogene TRBV3-2) and J usage is TRBJ2-3; 10 nucleotides agree with TRBD2. This CDR3 is 19 amino acids long. The V and J ends lost 1 base and 3 bases, in that order; junction bases with no gene match: 13. From germline, CDR1 is LGHDT and CDR2 YNNKEL (reference sequence).

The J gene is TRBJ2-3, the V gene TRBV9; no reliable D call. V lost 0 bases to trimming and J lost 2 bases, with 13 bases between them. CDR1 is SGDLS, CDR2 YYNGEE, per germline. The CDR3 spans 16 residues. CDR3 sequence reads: CASSVAPSLNTDTQYF. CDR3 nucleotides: TGTGCCAGCAGCGTAGCTCCCTCACTTAACACAGATACGCAGTATTTT.

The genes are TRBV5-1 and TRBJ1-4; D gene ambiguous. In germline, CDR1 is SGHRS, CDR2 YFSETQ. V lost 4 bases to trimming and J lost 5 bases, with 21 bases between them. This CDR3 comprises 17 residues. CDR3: CASSPGVLGQVNEKLFF. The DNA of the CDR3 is TGCGCCAGCAGCCCCGGTGTCTTGGGCCAGGTGAATGAAAAACTGTTTTTT.

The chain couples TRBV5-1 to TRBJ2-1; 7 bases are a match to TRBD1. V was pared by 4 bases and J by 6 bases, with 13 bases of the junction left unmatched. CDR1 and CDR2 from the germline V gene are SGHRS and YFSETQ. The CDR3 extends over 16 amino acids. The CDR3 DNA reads TGCGCCAGCAGCCCCCCCTTGGACAGGCGCGTCAATGAGCAGTTCTTC. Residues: CASSPPLDRRVNEQFF. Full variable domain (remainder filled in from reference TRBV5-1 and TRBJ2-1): KAGVTQTPRYLIKTRGQQVTLSCSPISGHRSVSWYQQTPGQGLQFLFEYFSETQRNKGNFPGRFSGRQFSNSRSEMNVSTLELGDSALYLCASSPPLDRRVNEQFFGPGTRLTVL.

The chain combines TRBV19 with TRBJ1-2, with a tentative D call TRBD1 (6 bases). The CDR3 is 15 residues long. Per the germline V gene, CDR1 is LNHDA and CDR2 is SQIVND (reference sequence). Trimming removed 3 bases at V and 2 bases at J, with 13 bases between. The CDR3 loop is CASSIDRNLNYGYTF. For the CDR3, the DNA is TGTGCCAGTAGTATCGACAGGAACCTAAACTATGGCTACACCTTC.

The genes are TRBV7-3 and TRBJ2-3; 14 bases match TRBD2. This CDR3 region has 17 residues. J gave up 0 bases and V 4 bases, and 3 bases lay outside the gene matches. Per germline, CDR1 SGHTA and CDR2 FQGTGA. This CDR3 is CASSSRTSGGSTDTQYF. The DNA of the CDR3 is TGTGCCAGCAGCTCCCGGACTAGCGGGGGGAGCACAGATACGCAGTATTTT.

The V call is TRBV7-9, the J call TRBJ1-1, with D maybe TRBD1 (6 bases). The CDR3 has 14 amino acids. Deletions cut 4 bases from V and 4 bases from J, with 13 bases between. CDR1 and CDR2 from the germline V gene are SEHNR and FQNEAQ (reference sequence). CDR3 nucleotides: TGTGCCAGCAGCTACAGGGAAGGTGGCACTGAAGCTTTCTTT. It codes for CASSYREGGTEAFF.

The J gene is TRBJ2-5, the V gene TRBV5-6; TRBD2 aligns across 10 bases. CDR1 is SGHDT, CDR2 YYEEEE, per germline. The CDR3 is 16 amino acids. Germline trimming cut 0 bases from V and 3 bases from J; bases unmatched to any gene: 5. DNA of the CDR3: TGTGCCAGCAGCTTGGTCCTCACTAGCGGGGAAGAGACCCAGTACTTC. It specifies CASSLVLTSGEETQYF.

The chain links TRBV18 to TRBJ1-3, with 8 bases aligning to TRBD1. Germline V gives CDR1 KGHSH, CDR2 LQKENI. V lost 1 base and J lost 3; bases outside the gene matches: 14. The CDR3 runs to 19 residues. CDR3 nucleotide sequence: TGTGCCAGCTCACCACAAGAACAGGGGGTGCTATCAGTTGGAAACACCATATATTTT. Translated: CASSPQEQGVLSVGNTIYF.

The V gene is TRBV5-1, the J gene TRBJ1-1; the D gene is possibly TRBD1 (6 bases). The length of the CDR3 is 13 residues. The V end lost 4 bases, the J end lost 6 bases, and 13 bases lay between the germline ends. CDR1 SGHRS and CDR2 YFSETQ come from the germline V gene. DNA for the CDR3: TGCGCCAGCAGCCTCCAGGGGAGCCCTGAAGCTTTCTTT. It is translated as CASSLQGSPEAFF.